This T cell receptor (beta chain) was observed in a study of T cell repertoires in cytomegalovirus infection (dated by TCRdb to between 2018 and 2020). Study-wide context: The peptide stimulations were aimed at well-studied HLA-B-restricted epitopes as well as recently identified HLA-C-restricted CMV epitopes, whose presentation resists viral immunomodulation. The HLA type of each donor mattered for the analysis, because public TCR beta signatures pointed to carriage of CMV infection along with the matching HLA type. Study-wide findings and limitations: In the ex vivo response, HLA-C-restricted CMV-specific TCR beta clonotypes were dominant, and in two of eight donors the single most frequent clonotype came from this HLA-C-restricted group. Cumulative frequency of public TCR beta family members discriminated carriers of CMV infection plus the relevant HLA type in this cohort and an independent roughly 330-donor cohort.

What the treatment or condition label conveys for this sample: in vitro stimulation with specific CMV peptide epitopes to enrich CMV-specific T cells. There are a few counts of this clonotype. Its cognate antigen has yet to be identified. No base-level quality is on record; no much larger clone is a single base apart. Reads for this sample came from an Illumina HiSeq 1500. TCRdb itself trimmed the public reads at Q25 with fastp, ran MiXCR and retained productive beta chains. When rows share a CDR3 protein, they turn into one entry using the most common DNA and genes. This sample has hundreds of thousands of distinct CDR3 sequences in its table, and approximately 46% of those were observed once. The top ten constitute around two fifths of the sample. This clonotype was obtained from a human donor in good health (CMV status not recorded). Some clones in this sample may be carry-over from other donors' samples. The sample was cultured PBMCs, taken from culture after CMV antigen stimulation.

The CDR3 sequence is CASSFDRDHEQFF. The bases read TGTGCCAGCAGCTTCGACAGGGACCATGAGCAGTTCTTC. This receptor chain uses TRBV7-7 and TRBJ2-1; TRBD1 aligns with 7 central bases. After removal of 3 bases from V and 8 bases from J, the junction retains 4 bases not matched to a gene. The CDR3 runs 13 amino acids, cysteine and phenylalanine included. CDR3 DNA only is kept here, 39 bases in frame from base 1. CDR1 and CDR2 were assigned from the germline V gene (reference sequence) as SSHAT and FNYEAQ.